This passage covers 24 T cell receptor beta chains from one sample sequenced in a study of blood T cell repertoires in COVID-19. Libraries were prepared by immunoSEQ multiplex PCR; TCRdb keeps only in-frame clonotypes and omits some of them. This table has 280,000 or so clones, approximately 91% appearing once. The material sequenced was peripheral blood. The receptors originated from an older woman with acute or convalescent COVID-19.

J is TRBJ1-2 and V is TRBV12-3 or TRBV12-4; D gene unclear. CDR3 length: 13 residues. The V gene lost 2 bases and the J gene lost 5 bases, with 9 bases spanning the gap. The CDR3: CASSLRFLYGYTF. The CDR3 DNA reads TGTGCCAGCAGTTTACGGTTTTTATATGGCTACACCTTC.

The chain couples TRBV5-6 to TRBJ2-1; D may be TRBD2 (6 bases). Trimming shortened V by 3 bases and J by 2 bases, and 15 bases separated the two germline ends. The CDR3 length is 16 residues. The germline V gene encodes CDR1 SGHDT and CDR2 YYEEEE. DNA for the CDR3: TGTGCCAGCAGCTCGGAAACAGGCGGGGCCTACAATGAGCAGTTCTTC. Translation: CASSSETGGAYNEQFF.

This chain connects TRBV5-1 to TRBJ1-4; TRBD1 is a possible D gene (6 bases). With 2 bases removed from V and 1 base from J, the gap between germline ends came to 9 bases. CDR1 is SGHRS and CDR2 is YFSETQ in the germline V gene. CDR3 length equals 15 residues. The CDR3 region has the DNA TGCGCCAGCAGCTTCAGGGGTGGAACTAATGAAAAACTGTTTTTT. This encodes CASSFRGGTNEKLFF.

The rearrangement links TRBV28 to TRBJ2-7; D is perhaps TRBD1 (6 bases). Germline CDR1 and CDR2: MDHEN and SYDVKM. Trimming cost V 2 bases and J 0 bases, with 14 bases left between them. The CDR3 is made up of 16 amino acids. The CDR3 DNA reads as TGTGCCAGCAGTTTAACCCAGGGGCCTTACTCCTACGAGCAGTACTTC. Translated: CASSLTQGPYSYEQYF.

CDR3 bases: TGTGCCAGCAGCTTAGAGTTAACAGGGAAAGTCAGCTATGGCTACACCTTC. Protein sequence: CASSLELTGKVSYGYTF. V gene TRBV7-9 combines with J gene TRBJ1-2; TRBD1 might be the D (6 bases). V was trimmed by 1 base and J by 4 bases, leaving 19 bases between them. The CDR3 loop spans 17 amino acids. The germline V gene encodes CDR1 SEHNR and CDR2 FQNEAQ (reference sequence).

The chain is built from TRBV16 and TRBJ1-1; possible D gene TRBD1, 5 bases. Per the germline V gene, CDR1 is KGHSY and CDR2 is FQNENV. V lost 0 bases, J lost 1 base, and 9 bases lay in between. The CDR3 is 15 amino acids. CDR3 nucleotides: TGTGCCAGCAGCCAATCAGGGGTGGGGAACACTGAAGCTTTCTTT. Its protein product is CASSQSGVGNTEAFF.

The chain combines TRBV12-3 or TRBV12-4 with TRBJ2-3; D may be TRBD1 (6 bases). CDR3 length: 13 amino acids. Deletions cut 2 bases from V and 3 bases from J, with 6 bases between. CDR3 coding DNA: TGTGCCAGCAGTTTAAGGGGGACAGATACGCAGTATTTT. Its protein is CASSLRGTDTQYF.

The chain combines TRBV7-8 with TRBJ1-2; D might be TRBD1 (5 bases). CDR3 length: 13 amino acids. V lost 4 bases to trimming and J lost 6 bases, with 12 bases between them. CDR1 is SGHVS and CDR2 is FQNEAQ in the germline V gene. The CDR3 sequence is CASSSGRVNGYTF. CDR3 bases: TGTGCCAGCAGCTCGGGCAGGGTTAATGGCTACACCTTC. Full variable domain (remainder filled in from reference TRBV7-8 and TRBJ1-2): GAGVSQSPRYKVAKRGQDVALRCDPISGHVSLFWYQQALGQGPEFLTYFQNEAQLDKSGLPSDRFFAERPEGSVSTLKIQRTQQEDSAVYLCASSSGRVNGYTFGSGTRLTVV.

The rearrangement joins TRBV12-3 or TRBV12-4 to TRBJ1-2; D call uncertain. The CDR3 has 12 residues. Trimming cost V 2 bases and J 7 bases, with 8 bases left between them. Here the CDR3 DNA reads TGTGCCAGCAGTTTATTGAGGAGTGGCTACACCTTC. Translating it yields CASSLLRSGYTF.

V usage is TRBV4-3 and J usage is TRBJ2-5; TRBD1 matches 8 bases. This CDR3 has 14 amino acids. V lost 6 bases and J lost 3; bases outside the gene matches: 6. The germline V gene encodes CDR1 LGHNA and CDR2 YSLEER. CDR3 DNA: TGCGCCAGCAGTCGGGACAGGTTAGAAGAGACCCAGTACTTC. As protein: CASSRDRLEETQYF.

The chain is built from TRBV2 and TRBJ2-5; 10 bases match TRBD2. Germline CDR1 is SNHLY and CDR2 is FYNNEI. CDR3 size: 15 residues. J gave up 1 base and V 4 bases, and 3 bases lay outside the gene matches. CDR3 amino acids: CASSVGTSVQETQYF. CDR3 bases: TGTGCCAGCAGTGTGGGGACTAGCGTCCAAGAGACCCAGTACTTC.

Details on this clone: The junction does not match germline at one end; this may be a read error. The genes are TRBV28 and TRBJ1-6, with no clear D. Germline CDR1 is MDHEN and CDR2 is SYDVKM. The CDR3 is 15 amino acids. As DNA, the CDR3 is TGTGCCAGCAGCCCCGCGGGAACCTATGATTCACCCCTCCACTTT. The encoded protein is CASSPAGTYDSPLHF.

The rearrangement uses TRBV5-4 and TRBJ1-2, with a possible D match to TRBD1 (6 bases). Deletions cut 0 bases from V and 1 base from J, with 10 bases between. This CDR3 comprises 15 residues. Germline CDR1 and CDR2: SGHNT and YYREEE (reference sequence). This chain's CDR3 is CASSLGTAFNYGYTF. In DNA, the CDR3 is TGTGCCAGCAGCTTGGGGACAGCCTTTAACTATGGCTACACCTTC.

This clone was picked up one time. V and J are TRBV19 and TRBJ1-5, with D possibly matching TRBD1 (5 bases). The germline V gene encodes CDR1 LNHDA and CDR2 SQIVND (reference sequence). Between the trimmed V and J ends, which lost 5 bases and 5 bases, there was a span of 10 bases. The CDR3 covers 13 residues. The CDR3 DNA sequence: TGTGCCAGTAGTCTAACAGGAGATCAGCCCCAGCATTTT. Protein: CASSLTGDQPQHF.

V gene TRBV6-5 combines with J gene TRBJ1-4; a weak D match, TRBD1 (6 bases). This CDR3 contains 14 residues. Trimming took 2 bases from V and 10 from J, leaving 14 bases between them. Germline CDR1 MNHEY, CDR2 SVGAGI. The CDR3 reads CASSYDRRSVKLFF. The CDR3 nucleotides are TGTGCCAGCAGTTACGACAGGAGGTCTGTAAAACTGTTTTTT.

The DNA of the CDR3 is TGTGCCAGCAGTGTCTTTGGCGGCCCCCTGGGCACCGGGGAGCTGTTTTTT. Protein product: CASSVFGGPLGTGELFF. The gene calls are TRBV27 and TRBJ2-2; D is undetermined. The V gene lost 5 bases and the J gene lost 4 bases, with 20 bases spanning the gap. CDR3 length: 17 residues. Germline CDR1 reads MNHEY; CDR2 reads SMNVEV (reference sequence).

This chain's CDR3 is CASSLSSGAHEQYF. The CDR3 DNA reads as TGTGCCAGCAGCTTATCTAGCGGGGCCCACGAGCAGTACTTC. This rearrangement joins TRBV7-9 to TRBJ2-7, with TRBD2 identical over 9 bases. The CDR3 sequence is 14 residues long. After removal of 2 bases from V and 5 bases from J, the junction contained 4 bases not matched to a gene. Germline assignment: CDR1 SEHNR and CDR2 FQNEAQ (reference sequence).

This clone was counted a few times. The CDR3 loop reads CASSARLAANTGELFF. CDR3 nucleotides: TGTGCCAGCAGCGCCCGACTAGCGGCGAACACCGGGGAGCTGTTTTTT. The chain joins TRBV9 to TRBJ2-2; 9 bases fit TRBD2. This CDR3 is built from 16 residues. Trimming took 3 bases from V and 0 from J; bases not matched to a gene: 3. CDR1 is SGDLS, CDR2 YYNGEE, per germline.

V usage is TRBV4-1 and J usage is TRBJ2-5; weak D call: TRBD1 (5 bases). The CDR3 consists of 18 residues. CDR1 and CDR2 (germline): MGHRA, YSYEKL. The V and J ends lost 1 base and 4 bases respectively, with 22 bases between them. For the CDR3, the DNA is TGCGCCAGCAGCCAAGTGGGTGCAGGGCAGGTTGTGGGAGAGACCCAGTACTTC. As protein: CASSQVGAGQVVGETQYF.

CDR3 loop: CASSLGAGLRTEAFF. CDR3 coding DNA: TGTGCCAGCAGCTTAGGGGCCGGCCTCCGGACTGAAGCTTTCTTT. The chain links TRBV7-2 to TRBJ1-1; D is unresolved. Trimming cost V 1 base and J 5 bases, with 14 bases left between them. This CDR3 contains 15 residues. Per the germline V gene, CDR1 is SGHTA and CDR2 is FQGNSA. The whole variable domain, remainder taken from reference TRBV7-2 and TRBJ1-1, is GAGVSQSPSNKVTEKGKDVELRCDPISGHTALYWYRQSLGQGLEFLIYFQGNSAPDKSGLPSDRFSAERTGGSVSTLTIQRTQQEDSAVYLCASSLGAGLRTEAFFGQGTRLTVV.

The chain has TRBV7-2 and TRBJ1-6; no reliable D call. The CDR3 runs 13 residues. Germline V CDR1 and CDR2: SGHTA, FQGNSA. The V end was cut by 5 bases, the J end by 4 bases, with 6 bases between. The DNA for the CDR3 is TGTGCCAGCAGCCAACAGTATAATTCACCCCTCCACTTT. Protein sequence: CASSQQYNSPLHF.

This rearrangement joins TRBV30 to TRBJ1-1; 11 bases align to TRBD1. Germline lookup yields CDR1 GTSNPN and CDR2 SVGIG (reference sequence). The CDR3 totals 14 residues. With V trimmed by 2 bases and J by 5 bases, 4 bases remained unmatched. CDR3 sequence (DNA): TGTGCCTGGAGTCTAGGGACAGGGGGGACTGAAGCTTTCTTT. Amino acids: CAWSLGTGGTEAFF.

The chain links TRBV4-2 to TRBJ1-4, with D possibly matching TRBD1 (5 bases). CDR3 size: 16 residues. CDR1 is LGHNA and CDR2 is YNFKEQ in the germline V gene. V was clipped by 1 base and J by 8 bases, with 17 bases between them. CDR3 sequence reads: CASSQGPRGDGEKLFF. CDR3 DNA sequence: TGTGCCAGCAGCCAAGGACCGCGGGGGGATGGCGAAAAACTGTTTTTT.

V usage is TRBV15 and J usage is TRBJ1-2, with TRBD1 matching 7 bases. Germline values: CDR1 LNHNV, CDR2 YYDKDF (reference sequence). CDR3 length: 15 residues. V trimming: 0 bases; J trimming: 4 bases; junction bases outside the gene matches: 5. DNA of the CDR3: TGTGCCACCAGCAGAGATCAGGGGGTTCGCTATGGCTACACCTTC. Protein product: CATSRDQGVRYGYTF.